The next 21 T cell receptor beta chains were all read from a single sample in a study of blood T cell repertoires in COVID-19. Only in-frame clones appear in the TCRdb table, and some are missing; sequencing was by immunoSEQ multiplex PCR. The sample carries some 200,000 clones, roughly nine tenths recorded once. The sequencing input was peripheral blood. The receptors originated from a woman in her seventies with acute or convalescent COVID-19.

Only one count was recorded for this clone. This sequence joins TRBV11-3 and TRBJ2-1; TRBD2 matches at 13 bases. Germline V gene data show CDR1 as SGHNT and CDR2 as YENEEA. The CDR3 covers 19 residues. With 1 base clipped from V and 8 bases from J, the junction kept 14 bases outside the gene matches. The CDR3 nucleotides are TGTGCCAGCAGCTTAGCCCTGCCCGGGACTAGCGGGAAGTGGGATGAGCAGTTCTTC. Translating it yields CASSLALPGTSGKWDEQFF.

The rearrangement uses TRBV4-1 and TRBJ1-2; a weak D match, TRBD1 (5 bases). This CDR3 region has 16 residues. Germline V CDR1 and CDR2: MGHRA, YSYEKL. V lost 5 bases and J lost 5, with 21 bases in between. CDR3 amino acids: CASSSGPTASLYGYTF. The CDR3 region has the DNA TGCGCCAGCAGCTCTGGTCCGACAGCCTCTTTATATGGCTACACCTTC.

The CDR3 here is CASSFPGSYEQYF. CDR3 coding DNA: TGTGCCAGCAGCTTCCCAGGGTCCTACGAGCAGTACTTC. This chain links TRBV5-4 with TRBJ2-7; D is possibly TRBD1 (5 bases). The V gene lost 2 bases and the J gene lost 1 base, with 7 bases spanning the gap. The germline CDR1 and CDR2 sequences are SGHNT and YYREEE (reference sequence). This CDR3 comprises 13 residues.

The chain is built from TRBV7-6 and TRBJ2-2, with D possibly TRBD2 on 7 matching bases. Germline V gene data show CDR1 as SGHVS and CDR2 as FNYEAQ. The germline V and J ends were trimmed by 5 bases and 1 base, with 11 bases remaining between them. This CDR3 is 15 amino acids long. CDR3 DNA: TGTGCCAGCAGCAAAGCGGGACAGAACACCGGGGAGCTGTTTTTT. This gives the protein CASSKAGQNTGELFF.

This clone was counted at least ten times. V gene TRBV15 combines with J gene TRBJ2-3, with TRBD1 matching 8 bases. CDR3 length equals 16 residues. Germline values: CDR1 LNHNV, CDR2 YYDKDF (reference sequence). Trimming took 5 bases from V and 3 from J; bases not matched to a gene: 10. The CDR3 spells CATSGDAGGTTDTQYF. The DNA of the CDR3 is TGTGCCACCAGCGGGGATGCAGGGGGCACGACAGATACGCAGTATTTT.

Regarding this clone: The identical CDR3 is also encoded by other nucleotide sequences in the sample. The chain combines TRBV5-1 with TRBJ1-5, with TRBD1 matching over 8 bases. The CDR3 loop spans 14 amino acids. Germline V gene lookup returns CDR1 SGHRS and CDR2 YFSETQ. The V and J ends lost 4 bases and 4 bases, in that order; junction bases with no gene match: 4. CDR3 protein: CASSPGQGNQPQHF. The CDR3 DNA sequence: TGCGCCAGCAGCCCAGGACAGGGAAATCAGCCCCAGCATTTT.

The V call is TRBV6-5, the J call TRBJ1-5; D is perhaps TRBD1 (6 bases). CDR3 size: 15 residues. Germline V gene data show CDR1 as MNHEY and CDR2 as SVGAGI. V lost 6 bases and J lost 5, with 17 bases in between. CDR3: CASRSPGTLYQPQHF. CDR3 bases: TGTGCCAGCAGGAGTCCCGGGACATTATATCAGCCCCAGCATTTT.

This sequence joins TRBV5-1 and TRBJ2-2; 8 bases match TRBD1. Trimming at V came to 5 bases and at J to 7 bases, leaving 7 bases not matched to a gene. Per the germline V gene, CDR1 is SGHRS and CDR2 is YFSETQ. This CDR3 region has 14 residues. The CDR3 region has the DNA TGCGCCAGCAGTCCCGACAGGGGTGGCGGGGAGCTGTTTTTT. Its protein product is CASSPDRGGGELFF. The full variable domain, its missing parts supplied by reference TRBV5-1 and TRBJ2-2, is KAGVTQTPRYLIKTRGQQVTLSCSPISGHRSVSWYQQTPGQGLQFLFEYFSETQRNKGNFPGRFSGRQFSNSRSEMNVSTLELGDSALYLCASSPDRGGGELFFGEGSRLTVL.

The CDR3 here is CASSLTSPTGVNYGYTF. CDR3 in DNA: TGTGCCAGCTCACTCACCTCACCGACAGGGGTTAACTATGGCTACACCTTC. The chain carries TRBV18 and TRBJ1-2; TRBD1 aligns across 8 bases. Germline V gene data show CDR1 as KGHSH and CDR2 as LQKENI. The length of the CDR3 is 17 residues. V shed 4 bases, J shed 1 base, and the junction held 11 bases outside the gene matches.

The rearrangement joins TRBV6-5 to TRBJ1-1; D is unclear. The V end lost 10 bases, the J end lost 1 base, and 16 bases lay between the germline ends. Germline V gives CDR1 MNHEY, CDR2 SVGAGI. This CDR3 comprises 14 residues. DNA of the CDR3: TGTGCCACTCAGTCTAGGTGGTCGAACACTGAAGCTTTCTTT. It translates to CATQSRWSNTEAFF.

V is TRBV6-5 and J is TRBJ1-3; D might be TRBD1 (6 bases). The V end lost 5 bases, the J end lost 4 bases, and 15 bases lay between the germline ends. This CDR3 has 15 residues. From germline, CDR1 is MNHEY and CDR2 SVGAGI. As DNA, the CDR3 is TGTGCCAGCAGTCCCTCAGGGGTCGGAGGAAACACCATATATTTT. Amino acids: CASSPSGVGGNTIYF.

V is TRBV5-8 and J is TRBJ2-5, with D possibly TRBD2 on 6 matching bases. This CDR3 region has 13 residues. Germline values: CDR1 SGHTS, CDR2 YDEGEE. The V end lost 1 base, the J end lost 5 bases, and 9 bases lay between the germline ends. DNA of the CDR3: TGTGCCAGCAGCTTGTGGGGGACTGAGACCCAGTACTTC. This codes for CASSLWGTETQYF.

This chain joins TRBV19 and TRBJ1-1; D unclear. Trimming pared 1 base from V and 7 bases from J, leaving 10 bases between. Germline loops: CDR1 LNHDA, CDR2 SQIVND (reference sequence). The CDR3 is 13 residues long. The CDR3 DNA is TGTGCCAGTAGTATAGCCGCAGGAATTGAAGCTTTCTTT. Translated: CASSIAAGIEAFF.

This clone was recorded only once. This rearrangement joins TRBV5-1 to TRBJ1-4, with D maybe TRBD1 (6 bases). The V end lost 3 bases, the J end lost 0 bases, and 12 bases lay between the germline ends. Germline lookup yields CDR1 SGHRS and CDR2 YFSETQ. This CDR3 has 16 amino acids. The CDR3 sequence is CASSSGVRATNEKLFF. The CDR3 region has the DNA TGCGCCAGCAGCTCAGGGGTTAGGGCAACTAATGAAAAACTGTTTTTT.

This rearrangement joins TRBV11-3 to TRBJ2-7, with D maybe TRBD2 (6 bases). The germline V gene has CDR1 SGHNT and CDR2 YENEEA. The V end was cut by 8 bases, the J end by 2 bases, with 13 bases between. The CDR3 covers 13 residues. DNA for the CDR3: TGTGCCAGCTCGGGGAGGAGAACCTACGAGCAGTACTTC. Translating gives CASSGRRTYEQYF.

The chain carries TRBV12-5 and TRBJ1-1; 8 bases line up with TRBD1. This CDR3 comprises 16 residues. Trimming took 0 bases from V and 6 from J; bases not matched to a gene: 9. The V gene's germline CDR1 is LGHNT and CDR2 FRNRAP. The CDR3 nucleotides read TGTGCTAGTGGTTTGGTACTAGGGCAGGGGGCCCCTGAAGCTTTCTTT. It specifies CASGLVLGQGAPEAFF.

This chain joins TRBV3-1 (or the pseudogene TRBV3-2) and TRBJ1-5; maybe TRBD1 (5 bases). CDR3 length: 15 residues. Germline values: CDR1 LGHDT, CDR2 YNNKEL (reference sequence). The V and J ends lost 1 base and 6 bases respectively, with 13 bases between them. The CDR3 nucleotides are TGTGCCAGCAGCCAAGCGAGGGACTTAGGTCAGCCCCAGCATTTT. The encoded protein is CASSQARDLGQPQHF.

The V gene is TRBV18, the J gene TRBJ2-3, with a possible D match to TRBD2 (5 bases). The V end was cut by 6 bases, the J end by 3 bases, with 7 bases between. Germline V gives CDR1 KGHSH, CDR2 LQKENI. There are 12 residues in the CDR3. The CDR3 DNA reads as TGTGCCAGCTCGCGGAGGACAGATACGCAGTATTTT. Its translation is CASSRRTDTQYF.

J is TRBJ2-3 and V is TRBV11-2; unclear D gene. This CDR3 is 13 amino acids long. V was clipped by 3 bases and J by 5 bases, with 9 bases between them. Per the germline V gene, CDR1 is SGHAT and CDR2 is FQNNGV. CDR3 in amino acids: CASSLPSGDTQYF. In nucleotides, the CDR3 is TGTGCCAGCAGCTTGCCTTCAGGAGATACGCAGTATTTT.

The chain is built from TRBV14 and TRBJ2-7, with 9 bases fitting TRBD1. The CDR3 consists of 17 residues. The germline CDR1 and CDR2 sequences are SGHDN and FVKESK. Trimming took 4 bases from V and 0 from J; bases not matched to a gene: 10. The CDR3 spells CASSPRTGDDSSYEQYF. CDR3 bases: TGTGCCAGCAGCCCCCGGACAGGGGACGACTCCTCCTACGAGCAGTACTTC.

This rearrangement joins TRBV6-4 to TRBJ2-2, with D possibly TRBD2 on 5 matching bases. CDR1 is MRHNA, CDR2 SNTAGT, per germline. Trimming left V 6 bases short and J 3 bases short, with 14 bases between. This CDR3 has 15 amino acids. The CDR3 protein is CASSPYGEYTGELFF. The CDR3 nucleotides are TGTGCCAGCAGCCCTTATGGGGAGTACACCGGGGAGCTGTTTTTT.